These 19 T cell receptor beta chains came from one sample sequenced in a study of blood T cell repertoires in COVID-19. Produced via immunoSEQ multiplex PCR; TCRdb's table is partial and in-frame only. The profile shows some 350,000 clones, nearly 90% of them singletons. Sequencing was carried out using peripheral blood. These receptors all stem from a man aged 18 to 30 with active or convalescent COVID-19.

CDR3 bases: TGTGCCAGCAGCCTCTCCTCTTGGGGGCGGCAAGAGACCCAGTACTTC. Translation: CASSLSSWGRQETQYF. The chain carries TRBV7-2 and TRBJ2-5, with TRBD1 as a possible D gene (6 bases). Germline assignment: CDR1 SGHTA and CDR2 FQGNSA. The CDR3 loop spans 16 amino acids. V was cut by 5 bases and J by 2 bases, with 18 bases left in between.

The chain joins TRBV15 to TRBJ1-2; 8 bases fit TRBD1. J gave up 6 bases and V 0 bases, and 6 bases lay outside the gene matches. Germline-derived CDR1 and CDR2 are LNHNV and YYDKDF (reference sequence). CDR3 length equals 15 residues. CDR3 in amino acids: CATSRDYGQGDGYTF. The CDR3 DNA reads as TGTGCCACCAGCAGAGATTATGGACAGGGCGATGGCTACACCTTC.

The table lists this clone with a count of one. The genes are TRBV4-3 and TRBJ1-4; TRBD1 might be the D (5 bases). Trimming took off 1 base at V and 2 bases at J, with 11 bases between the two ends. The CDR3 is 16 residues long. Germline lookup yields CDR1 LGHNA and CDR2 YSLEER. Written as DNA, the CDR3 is TGCGCCAGCAGCCAAGGCCGGGGGGTTACTAATGAAAAACTGTTTTTT. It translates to CASSQGRGVTNEKLFF.

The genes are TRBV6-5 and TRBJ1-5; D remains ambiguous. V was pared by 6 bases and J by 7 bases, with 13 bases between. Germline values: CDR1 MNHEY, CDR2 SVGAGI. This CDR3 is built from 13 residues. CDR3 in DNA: TGTGCCAGCAGGGGAGGCCTCGGGCAGCCCCAGCATTTT. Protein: CASRGGLGQPQHF.

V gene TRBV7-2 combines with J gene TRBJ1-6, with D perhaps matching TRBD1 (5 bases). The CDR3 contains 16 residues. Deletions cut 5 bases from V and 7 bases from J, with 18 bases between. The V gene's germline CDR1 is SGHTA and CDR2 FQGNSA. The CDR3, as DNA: TGTGCCAGCAGCCGTTCCCGGGGGGTGGGCAATTCACCCCTCCACTTT. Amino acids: CASSRSRGVGNSPLHF.

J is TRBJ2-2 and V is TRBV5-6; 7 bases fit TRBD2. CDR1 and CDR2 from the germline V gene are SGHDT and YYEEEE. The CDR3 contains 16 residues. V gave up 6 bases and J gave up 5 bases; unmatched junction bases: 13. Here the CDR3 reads CASTNPTSAYTGELFF. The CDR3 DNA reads TGTGCCAGCACCAACCCCACTAGCGCATATACCGGGGAGCTGTTTTTT.

The CDR3 sequence is CASSLDYQTSGNTIYF. The CDR3 nucleotides are TGTGCCAGCAGCTTGGACTACCAAACCTCTGGAAACACCATATATTTT. V gene TRBV5-5 combines with J gene TRBJ1-3; no clear D gene. Trimming stripped 0 bases from V and 0 bases from J, with 10 bases between. Germline CDR1 reads SGHKS; CDR2 reads YYEKEE (reference sequence). The CDR3 consists of 16 residues. Together with reference TRBV5-5 and TRBJ1-3, the CDR3 gives the full variable domain: DAGVTQSPTHLIKTRGQQVTLRCSPISGHKSVSWYQQVLGQGPQFIFQYYEKEERGRGNFPDRFSARQFPNYSSELNVNALLLGDSALYLCASSLDYQTSGNTIYFGEGSWLTVV.

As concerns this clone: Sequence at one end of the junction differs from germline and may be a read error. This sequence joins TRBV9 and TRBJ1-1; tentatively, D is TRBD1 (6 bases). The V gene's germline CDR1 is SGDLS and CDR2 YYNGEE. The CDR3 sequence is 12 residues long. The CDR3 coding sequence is TGTGTCAGCAGCGTCCAGGGGCATGAAGCTTTCTTT. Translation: CVSSVQGHEAFF.

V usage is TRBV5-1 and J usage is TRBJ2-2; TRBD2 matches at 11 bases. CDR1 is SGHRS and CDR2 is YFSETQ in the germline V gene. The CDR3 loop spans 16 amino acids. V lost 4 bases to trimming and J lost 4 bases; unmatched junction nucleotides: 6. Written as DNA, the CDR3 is TGCGCCAGCAGCGTTAGCGGGGGGGAGATCACCGGGGAGCTGTTTTTT. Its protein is CASSVSGGEITGELFF. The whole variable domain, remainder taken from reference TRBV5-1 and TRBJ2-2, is KAGVTQTPRYLIKTRGQQVTLSCSPISGHRSVSWYQQTPGQGLQFLFEYFSETQRNKGNFPGRFSGRQFSNSRSEMNVSTLELGDSALYLCASSVSGGEITGELFFGEGSRLTVL.

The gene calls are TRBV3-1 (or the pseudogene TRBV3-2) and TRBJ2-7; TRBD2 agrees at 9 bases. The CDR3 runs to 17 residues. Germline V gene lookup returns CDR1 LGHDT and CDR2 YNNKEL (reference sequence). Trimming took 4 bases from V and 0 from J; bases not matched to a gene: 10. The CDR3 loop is CASSPRGGLARSYEQYF. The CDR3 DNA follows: TGTGCCAGCAGCCCCAGAGGGGGACTAGCACGCTCCTACGAGCAGTACTTC.

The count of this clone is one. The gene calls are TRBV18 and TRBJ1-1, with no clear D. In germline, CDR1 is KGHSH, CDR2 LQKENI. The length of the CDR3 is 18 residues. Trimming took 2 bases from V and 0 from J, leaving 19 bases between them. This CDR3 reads CASSPVVFRSSMNTEAFF. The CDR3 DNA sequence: TGTGCCAGCTCACCAGTTGTTTTCCGGTCTTCCATGAACACTGAAGCTTTCTTT.

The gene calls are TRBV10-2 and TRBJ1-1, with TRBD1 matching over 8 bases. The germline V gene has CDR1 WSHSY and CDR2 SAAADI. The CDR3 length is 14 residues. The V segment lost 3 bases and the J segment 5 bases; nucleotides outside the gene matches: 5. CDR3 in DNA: TGCGCCAGCAGTGATTTTCAGGGGGCAACTGAAGCTTTCTTT. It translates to CASSDFQGATEAFF.

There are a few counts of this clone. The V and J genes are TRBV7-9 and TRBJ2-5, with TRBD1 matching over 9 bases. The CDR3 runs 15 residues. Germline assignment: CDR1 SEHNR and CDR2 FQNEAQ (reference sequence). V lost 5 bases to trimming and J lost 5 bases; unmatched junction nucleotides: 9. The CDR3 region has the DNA TGTGCCAGCAGCATGGGGGACAGGGAGGAGGAGACCCAGTACTTC. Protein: CASSMGDREEETQYF. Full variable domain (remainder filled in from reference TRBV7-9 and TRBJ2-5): DTGVSQNPRHKITKRGQNVTFRCDPISEHNRLYWYRQTLGQGPEFLTYFQNEAQLEKSRLLSDRFSAERPKGSFSTLEIQRTEQGDSAMYLCASSMGDREEETQYFGPGTRLLVL.

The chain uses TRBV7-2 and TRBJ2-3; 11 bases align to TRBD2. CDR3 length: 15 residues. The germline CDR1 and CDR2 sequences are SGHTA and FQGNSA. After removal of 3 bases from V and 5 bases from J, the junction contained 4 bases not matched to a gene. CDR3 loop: CASSFSGGAEDTQYF. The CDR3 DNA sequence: TGTGCCAGCAGCTTTAGCGGGGGGGCCGAAGATACGCAGTATTTT.

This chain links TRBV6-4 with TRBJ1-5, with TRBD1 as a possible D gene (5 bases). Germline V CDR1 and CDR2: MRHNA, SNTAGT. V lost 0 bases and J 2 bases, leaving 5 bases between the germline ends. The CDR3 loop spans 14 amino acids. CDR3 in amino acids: CASSDSGGNQPQHF. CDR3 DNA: TGTGCCAGCAGTGACTCAGGGGGCAATCAGCCCCAGCATTTT.

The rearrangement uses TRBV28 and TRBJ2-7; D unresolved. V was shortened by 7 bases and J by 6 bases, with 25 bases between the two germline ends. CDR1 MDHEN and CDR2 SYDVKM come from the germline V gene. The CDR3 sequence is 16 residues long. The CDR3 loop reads CASKPRMRGPVFEQYF. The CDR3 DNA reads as TGTGCCAGCAAACCACGGATGAGAGGCCCGGTTTTCGAGCAGTACTTC.

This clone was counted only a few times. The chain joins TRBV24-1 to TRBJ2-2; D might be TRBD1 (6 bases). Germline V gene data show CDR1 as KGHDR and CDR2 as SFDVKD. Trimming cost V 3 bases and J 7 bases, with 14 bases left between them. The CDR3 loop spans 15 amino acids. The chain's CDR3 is CATSDPPTGIGELFF. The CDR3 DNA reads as TGTGCCACCAGTGATCCCCCGACAGGAATCGGGGAGCTGTTTTTT.

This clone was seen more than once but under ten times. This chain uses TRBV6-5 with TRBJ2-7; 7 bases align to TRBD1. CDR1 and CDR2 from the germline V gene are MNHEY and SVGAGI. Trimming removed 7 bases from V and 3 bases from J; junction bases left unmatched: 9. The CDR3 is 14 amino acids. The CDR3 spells CASTPRGQIYEQYF. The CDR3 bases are TGTGCCAGCACCCCGAGGGGACAGATCTACGAGCAGTACTTC.

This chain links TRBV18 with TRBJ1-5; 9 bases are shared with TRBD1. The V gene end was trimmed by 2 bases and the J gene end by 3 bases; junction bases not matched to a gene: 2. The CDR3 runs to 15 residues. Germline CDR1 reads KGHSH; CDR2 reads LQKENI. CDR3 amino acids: CASSPGQGINQPQHF. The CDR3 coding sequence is TGTGCCAGCTCACCAGGACAGGGGATCAATCAGCCCCAGCATTTT.